Below, 20 T cell receptor beta chains from the same sample are listed, as sequenced in a study of shared clonotypes between healthy human individuals. The repertoire was sequenced with immunoSEQ multiplex PCR; TCRdb's copy has only in-frame clones and lacks some. The data show fewer than 550,000 clones, 60% to 80% seen once. Material for sequencing was PBMCs. These receptors originate from a woman aged 40 to 50 in good health. Some clones in this sample may be carry-over from other donors' samples.

Of note for this clone: Other DNA sequences in the same sample also yield this CDR3. This sequence joins TRBV11-2 and TRBJ2-5; no clear D gene. Germline V gene data show CDR1 as SGHAT and CDR2 as FQNNGV. V gave up 1 base and J gave up 4 bases, with 4 bases separating them. The CDR3 extends over 12 amino acids. CDR3 in DNA: TGTGCCAGCAGCTTAGGTAGAGAGACCCAGTACTTC. This translates into CASSLGRETQYF.

The rearrangement joins TRBV6-5 to TRBJ2-3; TRBD1 or TRBD2 may be the D gene (5 bases each). Trimming took 2 bases from V and 0 from J, leaving 9 bases between them. CDR1 and CDR2 (germline): MNHEY, SVGAGI. This CDR3 is built from 15 residues. CDR3 loop: CASSYGGTSTDTQYF. CDR3 DNA: TGTGCCAGCAGTTACGGGGGTACGAGCACAGATACGCAGTATTTT.

This clone was seen once. V is TRBV5-1 and J is TRBJ2-2; tentatively, D is TRBD2 (5 bases). The CDR3 sequence is 14 residues long. V lost 0 bases, J lost 5 bases, and 8 bases lay in between. Germline V lookup: CDR1 SGHRS, CDR2 YFSETQ. For the CDR3, the DNA is TGCGCCAGCAGCTTGGGGGAGAGTACCGGGGAGCTGTTTTTT. Protein sequence: CASSLGESTGELFF.

The J gene is TRBJ1-4, the V gene TRBV6-5; 11 nucleotides align to TRBD1. The length of the CDR3 is 11 residues. The J segment lost 10 bases and the V segment lost 9 bases, leaving 1 base of the junction unmatched. CDR1 and CDR2 from the germline V gene are MNHEY and SVGAGI. CDR3 amino acids: CASGQGAKLFF. In DNA, the CDR3 is TGTGCCAGTGGACAGGGGGCAAAACTGTTTTTT.

The chain carries TRBV6-1 and TRBJ2-1; a weak D match, TRBD2 (5 bases). The CDR3 has 16 residues. V was pared by 1 base and J by 3 bases, with 13 bases between. Per germline, CDR1 MNHNS and CDR2 SASEGT. In DNA form, the CDR3 reads TGTGCCAGCAGTGAAGGGGGAGCCCGTTTCTACAATGAGCAGTTCTTC. Encoded protein: CASSEGGARFYNEQFF.

The rearrangement joins TRBV6-1 to TRBJ1-5; the D is unclear. CDR1 is MNHNS, CDR2 SASEGT, per germline. V gave up 2 bases and J gave up 6 bases, with 5 bases separating them. The CDR3 is made up of 12 amino acids. Here the CDR3 DNA reads TGTGCCAGCAGTGAACCATTTCAGCCCCAGCATTTT. Its translation: CASSEPFQPQHF.

The V and J genes are TRBV13 and TRBJ2-5; 8 bases are a match to TRBD1. The J call is doubtful: the DNA matches TRBJ2-7 better. Germline V gene lookup returns CDR1 PRHDT and CDR2 FYEKMQ (reference sequence). The CDR3 runs 14 residues. This CDR3 reads CASSRHGQGGEQYF. The CDR3 coding sequence is TGTGCCAGCAGCCGACACGGACAGGGTGGCGAGCAGTACTTC.

The V gene is TRBV27, the J gene TRBJ2-3; 7 nucleotides match TRBD2. The trim removed 2 bases at V and 0 bases at J, leaving 8 bases unmatched. The CDR3 consists of 17 residues. CDR1 is MNHEY and CDR2 is SMNVEV in the germline V gene (reference sequence). CDR3 coding DNA: TGTGCCAGCAGTTTAGGCCGACTAGCCCTGAGCACAGATACGCAGTATTTT. It codes for CASSLGRLALSTDTQYF.

The chain uses TRBV7-3 and TRBJ2-7; D gene ambiguous. V dropped 3 bases and J dropped 0 bases, with 9 bases sitting between them. Germline-derived CDR1 and CDR2 are SGHTA and FQGTGA. The CDR3 covers 14 residues. CDR3 sequence reads: CASSLGARSYEQYF. CDR3 nucleotide sequence: TGTGCCAGCAGCTTGGGCGCACGCTCCTACGAGCAGTACTTC.

The chain couples TRBV29-1 to TRBJ2-1; D remains ambiguous. The CDR3 contains 11 residues. Germline assignment: CDR1 SQVTM and CDR2 ANQGSEA. Trimming took off 6 bases at V and 6 bases at J, with 9 bases between the two ends. This CDR3 reads CSVADSNEQFF. DNA for the CDR3: TGCAGCGTCGCCGACTCCAATGAGCAGTTCTTC.

This rearrangement joins TRBV19 to TRBJ2-7, with 8 bases aligning to TRBD1. CDR1 is LNHDA and CDR2 is SQIVND in the germline V gene (reference sequence). This CDR3 is built from 13 residues. V lost 5 bases, J lost 3 bases, and 3 bases stayed unmatched. The CDR3 DNA follows: TGTGCCAGTAGTTCGACAGGGGACTACGAGCAGTACTTC. This sequence encodes CASSSTGDYEQYF.

This chain connects TRBV2 to TRBJ2-5; 7 bases align to TRBD2. This CDR3 is 15 amino acids long. V lost 2 bases to trimming and J lost 5 bases; unmatched junction nucleotides: 8. Germline V gene data show CDR1 as SNHLY and CDR2 as FYNNEI. The CDR3 DNA sequence: TGTGCCAGCAGTGAACTAGCGGCGGAGATCGAGACCCAGTACTTC. Its protein product is CASSELAAEIETQYF.

This chain's CDR3 is CASSIRGGIGTGELFF. Written as DNA, the CDR3 is TGTGCCAGCAGCATTAGGGGCGGGATCGGCACCGGGGAGCTGTTTTTT. The chain employs TRBV7-3 and TRBJ2-2; maybe TRBD2 (6 bases). Looked up from germline, CDR1 is SGHTA and CDR2 is FQGTGA. The CDR3 spans 16 residues. Trimming pared 5 bases from V and 4 bases from J, leaving 17 bases between.

This chain connects TRBV19 to TRBJ1-4; D might be TRBD1 (5 bases). Trimming shortened V by 5 bases and J by 8 bases, and 15 bases separated the two germline ends. The germline gives CDR1 LNHDA, CDR2 SQIVND (reference sequence). This CDR3 has 14 amino acids. CDR3 residues: CASSVRGEREKLFF. Written as DNA, the CDR3 is TGTGCCAGTAGTGTCCGAGGGGAGAGGGAAAAACTGTTTTTT.

The V call is TRBV5-8, the J call TRBJ2-1; the D gene could be TRBD1 or TRBD2 (5 bases each). Germline loops: CDR1 SGHTS, CDR2 YDEGEE. Between the trimmed V and J ends, which lost 4 bases and 0 bases, there was a span of 8 bases. The CDR3 has 14 amino acids. The CDR3 region is CASSERGSYNEQFF. The CDR3 DNA is TGTGCCAGCAGCGAGAGGGGCTCCTACAATGAGCAGTTCTTC.

J is TRBJ1-4 and V is TRBV5-1; 10 bases are shared with TRBD1. This CDR3 comprises 15 residues. V was clipped by 0 bases and J by 7 bases; unmatched bases: 3. Germline CDR1 reads SGHRS; CDR2 reads YFSETQ. CDR3 nucleotide sequence: TGCGCCAGCAGCTTGGAGGGACAGGGGTTTGAAAAACTGTTTTTT. Translated, it gives CASSLEGQGFEKLFF.

The V gene is TRBV5-1, the J gene TRBJ2-1, with TRBD2 matching over 10 bases. J gave up 5 bases and V 1 base, and 9 bases lay outside the gene matches. The CDR3 has 17 residues. The germline V gene encodes CDR1 SGHRS and CDR2 YFSETQ. The DNA of the CDR3 is TGCGCCAGCAGCTTGTTGGCCGCCGGGACTAGCGACAATGAGCAGTTCTTC. It yields the protein CASSLLAAGTSDNEQFF.

The J gene is TRBJ1-2, the V gene TRBV14; D is uncertain. Trimming cost V 1 base and J 4 bases, with 13 bases left between them. This CDR3 has 15 amino acids. Germline assignment: CDR1 SGHDN and CDR2 FVKESK. This CDR3 is CASSQARHGSYGYTF. The CDR3 DNA is TGTGCCAGCAGCCAAGCCCGACACGGGTCCTATGGCTACACCTTC.

For the CDR3, the DNA is TGTGCCAGTTCCCGGGACAGGGGGGTGGAGGCCAAAAACATTCAGTACTTC. Translation: CASSRDRGVEAKNIQYF. The chain carries TRBV19 and TRBJ2-4, with TRBD1 matching 11 bases. The CDR3 has 17 residues. Germline loops: CDR1 LNHDA, CDR2 SQIVND (reference sequence). V was clipped by 8 bases and J by 1 base; unmatched bases: 10.

This chain joins TRBV19 and TRBJ2-7; D possibly corresponds to TRBD1 (5 bases). CDR3 length: 14 residues. The V and J ends lost 4 bases and 3 bases respectively, with 13 bases between them. CDR1 LNHDA and CDR2 SQIVND come from the germline V gene (reference sequence). DNA of the CDR3: TGTGCCAGTAGTACAGGGCAATATAGCTACGAGCAGTACTTC. It is translated as CASSTGQYSYEQYF.